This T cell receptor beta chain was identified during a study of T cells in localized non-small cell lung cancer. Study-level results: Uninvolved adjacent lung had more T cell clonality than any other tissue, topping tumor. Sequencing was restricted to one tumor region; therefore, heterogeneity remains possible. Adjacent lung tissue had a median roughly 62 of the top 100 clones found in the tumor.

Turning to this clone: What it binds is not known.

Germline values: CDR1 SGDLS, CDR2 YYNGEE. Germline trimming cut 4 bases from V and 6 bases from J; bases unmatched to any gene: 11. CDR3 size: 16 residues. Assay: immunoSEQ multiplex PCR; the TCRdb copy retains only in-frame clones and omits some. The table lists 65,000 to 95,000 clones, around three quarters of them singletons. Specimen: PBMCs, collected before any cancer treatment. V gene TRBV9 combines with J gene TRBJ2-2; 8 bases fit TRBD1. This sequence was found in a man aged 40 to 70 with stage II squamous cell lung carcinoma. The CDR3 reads CASSHGQGRDPGELFF. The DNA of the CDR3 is TGTGCCAGCAGCCATGGACAGGGAAGGGACCCCGGGGAGCTGTTTTTT.